Shown below are 23 T cell receptor beta chains from a single sample sequenced in a study of blood T cell repertoires in COVID-19 (dated by TCRdb to the early 2020s). Library method: the immunoSEQ multiplex PCR assay. This immuneACCESS table, as held by TCRdb, lists in-frame sequences with V and J called but not all clones. Of the missing ones, under half trace to an unresolved V gene in checked studies; the others have no known cause. Present in this sample are fewer than 110,000 clones, roughly 90% of which were seen just once. Of the sample, roughly 4.9% is held by the ten largest clones. Input material: peripheral blood. The receptors shown here come from a man aged 35 to 55 with active or convalescent COVID-19.

The rearrangement uses TRBV18 and TRBJ2-7; a weak D match, TRBD1 (5 bases). The germline V gene encodes CDR1 KGHSH and CDR2 LQKENI. V gave up 1 base and J gave up 5 bases, with 12 bases separating them. This CDR3 region has 14 residues. The CDR3 here is CASSPQGVRDEQYF. The DNA for the CDR3 is TGTGCCAGCTCACCACAAGGGGTGAGAGACGAGCAGTACTTC.

This chain links TRBV27 with TRBJ2-3; tentative D call: TRBD2 (5 bases). This CDR3 has 14 residues. The V end lost 5 bases, the J end lost 2 bases, and 11 bases lay between the germline ends. From germline, CDR1 is MNHEY and CDR2 SMNVEV (reference sequence). CDR3 amino acids: CASSSLAYTDTQYF. CDR3 in DNA: TGTGCCAGCAGTAGTCTAGCCTACACAGATACGCAGTATTTT.

For the CDR3, the DNA is TGTGCCTGGACCCCGGGACTAGCGGCTAATGAGCAGTTCTTC. The encoded protein is CAWTPGLAANEQFF. This chain links TRBV30 with TRBJ2-1; 11 bases are shared with TRBD2. The CDR3 totals 14 residues. Germline lookup yields CDR1 GTSNPN and CDR2 SVGIG (reference sequence). Trimming removed 4 bases from V and 7 bases from J; junction bases left unmatched: 6.

This rearrangement joins TRBV27 to TRBJ2-3; 9 bases fit TRBD2. The germline CDR1 and CDR2 sequences are MNHEY and SMNVEV (reference sequence). V trimming: 6 bases; J trimming: 2 bases; junction bases outside the gene matches: 3. The CDR3 spans 14 residues. The CDR3 DNA follows: TGTGCCAGCAGAGCTAGCGGGAACACAGATACGCAGTATTTT. Translated, it gives CASRASGNTDTQYF.

This clone came up once. V usage is TRBV4-3 and J usage is TRBJ2-7; 12 bases align to TRBD1. The junction had 6 bases not matched to a gene; V was cut back by 4 bases and J by 5 bases. The CDR3 sequence is 15 residues long. Germline V gene lookup returns CDR1 LGHNA and CDR2 YSLEER. The CDR3 here is CASSRLGQGADEQYF. CDR3 bases: TGCGCCAGCAGCCGCTTGGGACAGGGGGCGGACGAGCAGTACTTC.

The J gene is TRBJ1-3, the V gene TRBV7-2, with D perhaps matching TRBD1 (5 bases). Germline V gene sequence: CDR1 SGHTA, CDR2 FQGNSA. V lost 2 bases and J 2 bases, leaving 13 bases between the germline ends. This CDR3 has 16 amino acids. CDR3 sequence: CASSLSRVKAGNTIYF. CDR3 nucleotide sequence: TGTGCCAGCAGCTTAAGCAGGGTAAAGGCTGGAAACACCATATATTTT. The variable domain in full, completed from reference TRBV7-2 and TRBJ1-3, reads GAGVSQSPSNKVTEKGKDVELRCDPISGHTALYWYRQSLGQGLEFLIYFQGNSAPDKSGLPSDRFSAERTGGSVSTLTIQRTQQEDSAVYLCASSLSRVKAGNTIYFGEGSWLTVV.

V and J are TRBV12-3 or TRBV12-4 and TRBJ1-2; no firm D call. The CDR3 extends over 12 amino acids. V lost 6 bases and J 1 base, leaving 6 bases between the germline ends. The CDR3 DNA follows: TGTGCCAGCAGCCCGGTTAACTATGGCTACACCTTC. Translation gives CASSPVNYGYTF.

V and J are TRBV27 and TRBJ1-6; maybe TRBD1 (6 bases). The CDR3 contains 17 residues. Germline V gene sequence: CDR1 MNHEY, CDR2 SMNVEV (reference sequence). With 4 bases removed from V and 0 bases from J, the gap between germline ends came to 13 bases. CDR3 sequence reads: CASSSEDSFSYNSPLHF. Here the CDR3 DNA reads TGTGCCAGCAGTTCCGAGGACAGCTTCTCCTATAATTCACCCCTCCACTTT.

V and J are TRBV7-2 and TRBJ2-7, with D unclear. The CDR3 length is 16 residues. Trimming left V 1 base short and J 2 bases short, with 15 bases between. The germline CDR1 and CDR2 sequences are SGHTA and FQGNSA. Here the CDR3 reads CASSLGTPRLTYEQYF. The CDR3 nucleotides are TGTGCCAGCAGCTTAGGAACCCCCCGGTTGACCTACGAGCAGTACTTC.

This clone appeared a few times. The chain carries TRBV28 and TRBJ2-1; tentative D call: TRBD1 (5 bases). Trimming removed 7 bases at V and 7 bases at J, with 17 bases between. The CDR3 runs 14 residues. In germline, CDR1 is MDHEN, CDR2 SYDVKM. The CDR3 nucleotides read TGTGCCAGCACCGGTCAGGGATTAAAGAATGAGCAGTTCTTC. It yields the protein CASTGQGLKNEQFF.

The chain employs TRBV4-3 and TRBJ2-3, with TRBD1 matching over 7 bases. The length of the CDR3 is 16 residues. Germline trimming cut 3 bases from V and 2 bases from J; bases unmatched to any gene: 8. Germline CDR1 reads LGHNA; CDR2 reads YSLEER. The CDR3 DNA reads as TGCGCCAGCAGCCAGAGGACAGGTGGGGCCACAGATACGCAGTATTTT. Amino acids: CASSQRTGGATDTQYF.

The CDR3 sequence is CASSLSGQGWYYGYTF. The CDR3 DNA reads as TGTGCCAGCAGTTTATCTGGCCAGGGGTGGTACTATGGCTACACCTTC. The rearrangement joins TRBV27 to TRBJ1-2, with a weak D call TRBD1 (6 bases). Trimming removed 0 bases from V and 3 bases from J, with 14 bases in between. Germline values: CDR1 MNHEY, CDR2 SMNVEV (reference sequence). The CDR3 length is 16 residues.

This sequence joins TRBV2 and TRBJ1-1, with a weak D call TRBD1 (5 bases). Trimming removed 2 bases at V and 1 base at J, with 5 bases between. Germline-derived CDR1 and CDR2 are SNHLY and FYNNEI. CDR3 length equals 13 residues. Here the CDR3 DNA reads TGTGCCAGCAGTGAACAGGGGAACACTGAAGCTTTCTTT. Residues: CASSEQGNTEAFF. The full variable domain, rest sourced from reference TRBV2 and TRBJ1-1, is EPEVTQTPSHQVTQMGQEVILRCVPISNHLYFYWYRQILGQKVEFLVSFYNNEISEKSEIFDDQFSVERPDGSNFTLKIRSTKLEDSAMYFCASSEQGNTEAFFGQGTRLTVV.

The chain combines TRBV19 with TRBJ1-2, with D hard to call. The germline V and J ends were trimmed by 4 bases and 4 bases, with 13 bases remaining between them. In germline, CDR1 is LNHDA, CDR2 SQIVND (reference sequence). CDR3 length: 14 amino acids. For the CDR3, the DNA is TGTGCCAGTAGTAATGCGGGAGGAGGCTATGGCTACACCTTC. Translated: CASSNAGGGYGYTF.

CDR3 sequence: CAISGTPSSYEQYF. The DNA of the CDR3 is TGTGCCATCAGCGGTACTCCGAGCTCCTACGAGCAGTACTTC. V is TRBV10-3 and J is TRBJ2-7; unclear D gene. Germline CDR1 and CDR2: ENHRY and SYGVKD. The CDR3 totals 14 residues. Deletions cut 6 bases from V and 0 bases from J, with 12 bases between.

V is TRBV4-1 and J is TRBJ1-5; D is unclear. Germline assignment: CDR1 MGHRA and CDR2 YSYEKL. Trimming left V 1 base short and J 11 bases short, with 15 bases between. The CDR3 is 14 amino acids. CDR3 coding DNA: TGCGCCAGCAGCCAAGTAGCGGGCGTCATGGCCCAGCATTTT. It yields the protein CASSQVAGVMAQHF.

The chain links TRBV27 to TRBJ1-2; maybe TRBD1 (6 bases). The V and J ends lost 6 bases and 3 bases respectively, with 17 bases between them. CDR1 and CDR2 (germline): MNHEY, SMNVEV (reference sequence). The CDR3 sequence is 15 residues long. In DNA, the CDR3 is TGTGCCAGCAGCCACCGGGGGGGGCTAGACTATGGCTACACCTTC. Its protein is CASSHRGGLDYGYTF.

This clone was counted only a few times. In nucleotides, the CDR3 is TGTGCCAGCAGCCCAGGGGCACAGGGTGGTTCACCCCTCCACTTT. This codes for CASSPGAQGGSPLHF. This chain connects TRBV11-1 to TRBJ1-6; TRBD1 might be the D (6 bases). Trimming cost V 5 bases and J 9 bases, with 17 bases left between them. CDR3 size: 15 residues. The V gene's germline CDR1 is SGHAT and CDR2 FQDESV (reference sequence).

The chain links TRBV24-1 to TRBJ1-1, with a tentative D call TRBD1 (5 bases). The CDR3 has 13 amino acids. V lost 5 bases, J lost 5 bases, and 11 bases lay in between. CDR1 is KGHDR, CDR2 SFDVKD, per germline. The CDR3 region is CATSVGGGTEAFF. The CDR3 nucleotides read TGTGCCACCAGTGTCGGGGGGGGGACTGAAGCTTTCTTT.

The chain links TRBV29-1 to TRBJ1-2; 7 nucleotides agree with TRBD1. Germline CDR1 is SQVTM and CDR2 is ANQGSEA. This CDR3 is built from 13 residues. Unmatched junction bases numbered 2, after V lost 0 bases and J lost 4 bases. This CDR3 reads CSVEEDRAYGYTF. The CDR3 DNA follows: TGCAGCGTTGAAGAAGACAGGGCCTATGGCTACACCTTC.

This chain connects TRBV4-3 to TRBJ2-1; the match to TRBD2 covers 13 bases. V lost 4 bases and J lost 6; bases outside the gene matches: 3. This CDR3 contains 15 residues. Germline-derived CDR1 and CDR2 are LGHNA and YSLEER. CDR3 coding DNA: TGCGCCAGCAGCCCCGGACTAGCGGGAGCCAATGAGCAGTTCTTC. Translated, it gives CASSPGLAGANEQFF.

This sequence joins TRBV2 and TRBJ2-7, with a weak D call TRBD1 (5 bases). CDR3 length: 12 amino acids. Germline V gene data show CDR1 as SNHLY and CDR2 as FYNNEI. Trimming took off 8 bases at V and 0 bases at J, with 8 bases between the two ends. The DNA for the CDR3 is TGTGCCAGCCGACAGAGCTCCTACGAGCAGTACTTC. It encodes CASRQSSYEQYF.

The V and J genes are TRBV7-9 and TRBJ1-1; D call uncertain. Trimming shortened V by 2 bases and J by 4 bases, and 11 bases separated the two germline ends. Germline V gene sequence: CDR1 SEHNR, CDR2 FQNEAQ (reference sequence). CDR3 length equals 14 residues. The DNA for the CDR3 is TGTGCCAGCAGCTTAATGACGGAGGGCACTGAAGCTTTCTTT. Its protein product is CASSLMTEGTEAFF.